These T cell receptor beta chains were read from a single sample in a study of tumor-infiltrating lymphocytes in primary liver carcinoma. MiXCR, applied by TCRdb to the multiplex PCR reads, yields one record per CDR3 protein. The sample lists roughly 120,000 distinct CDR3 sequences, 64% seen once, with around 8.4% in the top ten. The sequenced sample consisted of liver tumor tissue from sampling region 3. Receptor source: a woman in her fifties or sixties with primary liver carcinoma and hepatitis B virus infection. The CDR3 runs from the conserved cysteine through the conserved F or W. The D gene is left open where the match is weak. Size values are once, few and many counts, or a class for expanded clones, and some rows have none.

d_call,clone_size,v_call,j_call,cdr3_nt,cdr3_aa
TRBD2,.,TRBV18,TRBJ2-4,TGTGCCAGCTCACAACCGGGACTAGTCAAAAACATTCAGTACTTC,CASSQPGLVKNIQYF
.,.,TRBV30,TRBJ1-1,TGTGCCTGGAGTGTACTGGGGTCCACTGAAGCTTTCTTT,CAWSVLGSTEAFF
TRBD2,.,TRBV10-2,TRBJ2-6,TGCGCCACTGAGGGACCAGCGGGGTTCTCTGAGGCCAACGTCCTGACTTTC,CATEGPAGFSEANVLTF
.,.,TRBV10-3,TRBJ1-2,TGCGCCATCAGTGAGAAGGGCGGCTATGGCTACGCCTTC,CAISEKGGYGYAF
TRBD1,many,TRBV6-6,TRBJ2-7,TGTGCCAGCAGACGACAACGGGACAGGCCCCCTTACGAGCAGTACTTC,CASRRQRDRPPYEQYF
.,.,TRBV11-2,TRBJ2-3,TGTGGCAGCAGCCATATACCGGGACTCGGGGCGGGCACGCAGTATTTT,CGSSHIPGLGAGTQYF
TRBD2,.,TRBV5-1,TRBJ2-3,TGCGCCAGCAGCTTGATACTAGCGGGAGTTGGGGATACGCAGTATTTT,CASSLILAGVGDTQYF
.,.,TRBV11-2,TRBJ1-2,TGTGCCAGTAGCTTAGACCCCGGGGGGCGATACGACTACACCTTC,CASSLDPGGRYDYTF
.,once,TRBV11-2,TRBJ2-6,TGTGCCAGCAGGATTGCCTCTGGGGCCAACGTCCTGACTTTT,CASRIASGANVLTF
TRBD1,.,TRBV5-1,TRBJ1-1,TGCGCCAGCAGCTTGGATAGGGGGCAAACTGAAGCTTTCTTT,CASSLDRGQTEAFF
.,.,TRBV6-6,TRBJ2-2,TGTGCCAGTAGAAAAGGGGTTACGGGCACAGGGGAGCTGTTTTTT,CASRKGVTGTGELFF
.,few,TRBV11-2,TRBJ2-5,TGTGTCAGCAGCTTTGTTGGTACCCAAGGGACCCAGTACTTC,CVSSFVGTQGTQYF
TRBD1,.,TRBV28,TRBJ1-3,TGTGCCAGCGGGGGGTGGGACAGCCCTGGAAACACCATATATTTT,CASGGWDSPGNTIYF
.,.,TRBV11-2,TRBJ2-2,TGTGCCAGCAGCTTATATGTGGGAGAAAACTCCGGGGAGCTGTTTTTT,CASSLYVGENSGELFF
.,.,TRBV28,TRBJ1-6,TGTGCCAACAGTACGGGGGGGAATTCACCCCTCCACTTT,CANSTGGNSPLHF
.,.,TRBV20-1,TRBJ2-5,TGCAGTGCCCAAATGGGGGGTCAAGAGACCCAGTACTTC,CSAQMGGQETQYF
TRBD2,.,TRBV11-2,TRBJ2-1,TGTGTCAGCAGCTTAGAGAGCGGGAGTGTGAGTGAGCAATTCTTT,CVSSLESGSVSEQFF
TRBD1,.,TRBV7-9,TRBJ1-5,TGTGCCAGCAGCGCACAGGGGCGGCAGTCCCAGCATTTT,CASSAQGRQSQHF
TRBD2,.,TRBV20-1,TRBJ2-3,TGCAGTGCAAGGGCTAGCGGGAGGGATACGCAGTATTTT,CSARASGRDTQYF
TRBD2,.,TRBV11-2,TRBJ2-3,TGTGCCAGCAGCTTAGTAGGACTAGCGATTAGCACAGATACGCAGTATTTT,CASSLVGLAISTDTQYF